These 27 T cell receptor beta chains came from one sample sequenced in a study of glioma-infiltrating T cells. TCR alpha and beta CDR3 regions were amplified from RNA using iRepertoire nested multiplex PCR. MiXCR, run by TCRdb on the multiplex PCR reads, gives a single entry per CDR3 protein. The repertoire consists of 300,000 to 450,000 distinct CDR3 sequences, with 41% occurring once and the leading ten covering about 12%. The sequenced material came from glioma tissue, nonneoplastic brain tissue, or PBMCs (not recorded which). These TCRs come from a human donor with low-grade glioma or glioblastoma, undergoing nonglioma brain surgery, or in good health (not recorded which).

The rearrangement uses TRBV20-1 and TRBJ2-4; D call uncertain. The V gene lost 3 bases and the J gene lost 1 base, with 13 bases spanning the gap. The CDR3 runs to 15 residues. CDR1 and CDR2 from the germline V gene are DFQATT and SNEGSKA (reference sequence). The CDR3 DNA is TGCAGTGCTAGCCGGAGTGTGGGGGCCAAAAACATTCAGTACTTC. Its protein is CSASRSVGAKNIQYF.

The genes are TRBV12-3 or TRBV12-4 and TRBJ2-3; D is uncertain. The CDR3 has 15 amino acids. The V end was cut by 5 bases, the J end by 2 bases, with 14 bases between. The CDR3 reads CASSPVTRATDTQYF. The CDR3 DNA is TGTGCCAGCAGTCCCGTGACACGAGCCACAGATACGCAGTATTTT.

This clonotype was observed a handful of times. The CDR3 DNA sequence: TGCAGTGCTAGAGATACAGGGGGTGGGGAAAAACTGTTTTTT. It yields the protein CSARDTGGGEKLFF. The rearrangement joins TRBV20-1 to TRBJ1-4, with 8 bases that match TRBD1. CDR1 DFQATT and CDR2 SNEGSKA come from the germline V gene (reference sequence). V shed 0 bases and J 8 bases; nucleotides not matched to a gene: 5. The CDR3 is 14 amino acids.

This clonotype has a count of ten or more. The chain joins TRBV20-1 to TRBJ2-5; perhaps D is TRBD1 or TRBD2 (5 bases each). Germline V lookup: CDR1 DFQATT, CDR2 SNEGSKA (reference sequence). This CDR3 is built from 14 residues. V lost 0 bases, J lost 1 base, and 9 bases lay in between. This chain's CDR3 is CSARDLGTQETQYF. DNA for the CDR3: TGCAGTGCTAGAGATCTCGGGACCCAAGAGACCCAGTACTTC.

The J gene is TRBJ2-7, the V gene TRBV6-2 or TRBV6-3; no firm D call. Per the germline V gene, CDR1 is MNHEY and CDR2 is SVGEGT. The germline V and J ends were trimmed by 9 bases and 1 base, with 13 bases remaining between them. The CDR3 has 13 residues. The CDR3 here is CASYQRRSYEQYF. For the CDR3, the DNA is TGTGCCAGTTACCAGAGGCGGTCCTACGAGCAGTACTTC.

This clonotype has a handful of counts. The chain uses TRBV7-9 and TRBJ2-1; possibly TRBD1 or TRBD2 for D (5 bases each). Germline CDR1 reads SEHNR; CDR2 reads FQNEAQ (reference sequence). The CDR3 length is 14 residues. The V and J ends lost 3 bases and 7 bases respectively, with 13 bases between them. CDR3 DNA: TGTGCCAGCAGCTTCAGGGACCCACGGAATGAGCAGTTCTTC. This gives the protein CASSFRDPRNEQFF.

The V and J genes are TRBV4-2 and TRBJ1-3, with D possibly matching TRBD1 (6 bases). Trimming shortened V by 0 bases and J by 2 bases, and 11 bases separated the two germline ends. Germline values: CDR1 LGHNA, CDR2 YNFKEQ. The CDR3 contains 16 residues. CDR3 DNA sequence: TGTGCCAGCAGCCAAGATCAAACAGGGACTGGAAACACCATATATTTT. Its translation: CASSQDQTGTGNTIYF.

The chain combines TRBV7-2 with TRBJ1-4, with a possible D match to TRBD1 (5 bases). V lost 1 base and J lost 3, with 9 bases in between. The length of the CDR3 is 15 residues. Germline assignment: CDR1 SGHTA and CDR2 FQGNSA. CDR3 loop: CASSLGGVANEKLFF. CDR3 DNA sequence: TGTGCCAGCAGCTTAGGGGGGGTGGCTAATGAAAAACTGTTTTTT.

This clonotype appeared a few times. The CDR3 region has the DNA TGCGCCAGCAGTGAGAGTACTAGTGGGTATCATGAGCAGTTCTTC. Its translation is CASSESTSGYHEQFF. The rearrangement joins TRBV10-2 to TRBJ2-1, with D possibly being TRBD2 (5 bases). The CDR3 loop spans 15 amino acids. Per germline, CDR1 WSHSY and CDR2 SAAADI. The germline V and J ends were trimmed by 2 bases and 8 bases, with 16 bases remaining between them.

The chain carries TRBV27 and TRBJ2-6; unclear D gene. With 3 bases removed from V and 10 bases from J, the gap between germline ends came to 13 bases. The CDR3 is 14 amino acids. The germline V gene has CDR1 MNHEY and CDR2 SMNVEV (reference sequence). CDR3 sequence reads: CASSFDRYSNVLTF. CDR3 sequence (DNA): TGTGCCAGCAGTTTTGACCGATATTCGAACGTCCTGACTTTC.

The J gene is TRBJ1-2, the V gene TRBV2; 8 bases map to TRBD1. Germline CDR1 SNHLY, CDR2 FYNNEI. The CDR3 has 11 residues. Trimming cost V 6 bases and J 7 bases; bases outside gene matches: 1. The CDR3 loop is CASSQGAGYTF. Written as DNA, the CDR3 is TGTGCCAGCAGCCAGGGGGCTGGCTACACCTTC.

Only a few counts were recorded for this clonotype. In DNA form, the CDR3 reads TGTGCCAGCAGCTTAGGACGGATGTATGAGCAGTTCTTC. This encodes CASSLGRMYEQFF. The chain combines TRBV7-8 with TRBJ2-1; D call uncertain. Germline loops: CDR1 SGHVS, CDR2 FQNEAQ. This CDR3 has 13 residues. The ends were cut back, 1 base at V and 8 bases at J, with 9 bases in the middle.

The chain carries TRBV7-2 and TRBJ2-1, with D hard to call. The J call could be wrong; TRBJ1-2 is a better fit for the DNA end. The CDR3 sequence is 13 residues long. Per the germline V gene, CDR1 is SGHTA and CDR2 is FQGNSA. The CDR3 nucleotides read TGTGCCAGCAGCCACGACAAGAACTATGGCTACACCTTC. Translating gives CASSHDKNYGYTF.

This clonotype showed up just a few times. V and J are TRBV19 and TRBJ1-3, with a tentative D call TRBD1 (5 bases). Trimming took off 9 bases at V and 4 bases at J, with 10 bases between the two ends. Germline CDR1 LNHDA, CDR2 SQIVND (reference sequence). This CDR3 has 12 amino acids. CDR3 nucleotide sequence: TGTGCCAGCAGGGAACCAGGAAACACCATATATTTT. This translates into CASREPGNTIYF.

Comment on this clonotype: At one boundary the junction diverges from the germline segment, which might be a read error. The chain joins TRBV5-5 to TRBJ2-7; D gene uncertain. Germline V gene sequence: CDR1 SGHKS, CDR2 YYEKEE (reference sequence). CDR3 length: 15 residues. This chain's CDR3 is CAGSLEVSNLYEQYF. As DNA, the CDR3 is TGTGCCGGCAGCTTGGAAGTCTCTAACCTCTACGAGCAGTACTTC.

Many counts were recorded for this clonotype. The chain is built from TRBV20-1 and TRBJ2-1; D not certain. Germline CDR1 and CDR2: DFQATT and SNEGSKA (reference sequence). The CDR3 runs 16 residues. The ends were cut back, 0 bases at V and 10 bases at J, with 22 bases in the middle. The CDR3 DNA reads TGCAGTGCTAGAGATCGTTGGATCCCCTCCCCTACCGAGCAGTTCTTC. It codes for CSARDRWIPSPTEQFF.

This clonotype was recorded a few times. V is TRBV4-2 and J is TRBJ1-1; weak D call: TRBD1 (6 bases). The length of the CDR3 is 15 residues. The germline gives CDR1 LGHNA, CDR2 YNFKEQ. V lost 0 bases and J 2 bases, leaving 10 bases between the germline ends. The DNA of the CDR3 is TGTGCCAGCAGCCAAGAGTGGGGGCGTAACACTGAAGCTTTCTTT. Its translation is CASSQEWGRNTEAFF.

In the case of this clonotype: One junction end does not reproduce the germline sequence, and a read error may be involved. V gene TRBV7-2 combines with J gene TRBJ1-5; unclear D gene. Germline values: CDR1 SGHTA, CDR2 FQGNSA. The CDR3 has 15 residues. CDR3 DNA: TGTGCCAACAGCCCCGGAGCTCGGGTAGGTCAGCCCCAGCATTTT. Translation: CANSPGARVGQPQHF.

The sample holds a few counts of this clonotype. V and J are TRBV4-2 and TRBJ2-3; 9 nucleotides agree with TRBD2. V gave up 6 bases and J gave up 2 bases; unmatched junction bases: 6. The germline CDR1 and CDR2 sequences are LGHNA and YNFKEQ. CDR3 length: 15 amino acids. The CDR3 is CASRRLAAPTDTQYF. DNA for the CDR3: TGTGCCAGCAGACGACTAGCGGCCCCCACAGATACGCAGTATTTT.

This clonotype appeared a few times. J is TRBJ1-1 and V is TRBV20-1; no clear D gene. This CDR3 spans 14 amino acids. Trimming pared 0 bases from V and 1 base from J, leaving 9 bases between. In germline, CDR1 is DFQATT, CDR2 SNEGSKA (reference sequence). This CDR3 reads CSARDIGKNTEAFF. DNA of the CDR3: TGCAGTGCTAGAGATATAGGCAAGAACACTGAAGCTTTCTTT.

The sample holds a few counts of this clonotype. The CDR3 sequence is CSVDPGQGAKYGYTF. CDR3 sequence (DNA): TGCAGCGTTGATCCCGGCCAGGGGGCGAAGTATGGCTACACCTTC. V usage is TRBV29-1 and J usage is TRBJ1-2, with 8 bases matching TRBD1. After removal of 3 bases from V and 5 bases from J, the junction contained 11 bases not matched to a gene. In germline, CDR1 is SQVTM, CDR2 ANQGSEA. CDR3 size: 15 residues.

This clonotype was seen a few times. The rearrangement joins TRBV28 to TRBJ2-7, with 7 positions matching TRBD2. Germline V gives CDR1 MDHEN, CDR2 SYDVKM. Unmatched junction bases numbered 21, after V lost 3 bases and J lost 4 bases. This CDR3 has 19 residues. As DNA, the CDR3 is TGTGCCAGCAGTTTCCCTCGGGAGGTTACCATACGTTTGGGATACGAGCAGTACTTC. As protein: CASSFPREVTIRLGYEQYF. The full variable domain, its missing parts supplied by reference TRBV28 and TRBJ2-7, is DVKVTQSSRYLVKRTGEKVFLECVQDMDHENMFWYRQDPGLGLRLIYFSYDVKMKEKGDIPEGYSVSREKKERFSLILESASTNQTSMYLCASSFPREVTIRLGYEQYFGPGTRLTVT.

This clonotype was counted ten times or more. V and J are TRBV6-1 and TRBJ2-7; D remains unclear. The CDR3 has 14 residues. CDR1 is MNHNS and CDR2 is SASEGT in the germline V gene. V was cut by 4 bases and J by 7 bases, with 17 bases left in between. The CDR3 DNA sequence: TGTGCCAGCAGTGCCCGCAGCGACCTTGGGGAGCAGTACTTC. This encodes CASSARSDLGEQYF.

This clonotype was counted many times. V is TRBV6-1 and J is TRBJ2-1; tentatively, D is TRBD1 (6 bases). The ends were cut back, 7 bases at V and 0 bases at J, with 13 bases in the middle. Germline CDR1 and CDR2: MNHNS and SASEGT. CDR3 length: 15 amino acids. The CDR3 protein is CASTPSQGSYNEQFF. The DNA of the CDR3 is TGTGCCAGCACCCCGTCACAGGGCTCCTACAATGAGCAGTTCTTC.

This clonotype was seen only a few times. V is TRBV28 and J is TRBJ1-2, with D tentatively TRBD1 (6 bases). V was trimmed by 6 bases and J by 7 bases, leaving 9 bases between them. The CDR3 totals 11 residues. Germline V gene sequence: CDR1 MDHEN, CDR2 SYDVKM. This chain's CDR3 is CASRGASGYTF. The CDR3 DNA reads TGTGCCAGCAGGGGGGCAAGTGGCTACACCTTC.

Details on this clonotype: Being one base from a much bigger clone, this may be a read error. CDR3 residues: CSVPTMGFGEQSF. The CDR3 region has the DNA TGCAGTGTACCCACGATGGGTTTTGGAGAGCAGTCCTTC. V gene TRBV20-1 combines with J gene TRBJ2-1; no reliable D call. The CDR3 loop spans 13 amino acids. Per germline, CDR1 DFQATT and CDR2 SNEGSKA (reference sequence).

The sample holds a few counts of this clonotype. The CDR3 spells CSLSSGRVDTQYF. In DNA form, the CDR3 reads TGCAGTCTCTCTAGCGGGAGGGTAGATACGCAGTATTTT. The chain is built from TRBV20-1 and TRBJ2-3, with TRBD2 matching 12 bases. V lost 8 bases to trimming and J lost 5 bases; unmatched junction nucleotides: 5. Germline V gives CDR1 DFQATT, CDR2 SNEGSKA (reference sequence). This CDR3 comprises 13 residues.